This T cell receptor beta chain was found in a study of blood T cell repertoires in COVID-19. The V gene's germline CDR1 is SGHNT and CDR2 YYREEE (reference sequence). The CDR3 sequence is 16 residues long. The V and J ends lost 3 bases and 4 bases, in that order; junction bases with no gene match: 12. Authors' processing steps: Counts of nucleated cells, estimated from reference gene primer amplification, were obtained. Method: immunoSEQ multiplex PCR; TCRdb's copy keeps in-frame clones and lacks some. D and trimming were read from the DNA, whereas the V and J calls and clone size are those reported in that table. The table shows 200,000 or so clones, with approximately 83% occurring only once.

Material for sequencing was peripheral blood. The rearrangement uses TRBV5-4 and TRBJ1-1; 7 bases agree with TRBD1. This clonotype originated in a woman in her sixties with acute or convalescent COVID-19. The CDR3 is CASSSGAGGPSTEAFF. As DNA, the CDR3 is TGTGCCAGCAGCTCTGGGGCAGGGGGACCTAGCACTGAAGCTTTCTTT.